This T cell receptor (beta chain) derives from a study of cytomegalovirus exposure and HLA in healthy donors. Points from the study as a whole: Cytomegalovirus association was listed for around 170 TCR beta chains.

About this clone itself: Its target is not known.

The PCR ran on 60 Vbeta and 13 Jbeta primers. Repertoires were generated with immunoSEQ multiplex PCR, while TCRdb's copy carries only in-frame clones and drops some. The table shows roughly 120,000 clones, with roughly four fifths occurring only once. The CDR3 runs 14 residues. Germline CDR1 and CDR2: GTSNPN and SVGIG (reference sequence). V shed 3 bases, J shed 3 bases, and the junction held 7 bases outside the gene matches. The chain carries TRBV30 and TRBJ2-7; 8 nucleotides match TRBD2. Sample: PBMCs. The origin of this receptor is a male donor in good health and CMV-seropositive. The CDR3, as DNA: TGTGCCTGGAGGATCGCCGGGGGGGTCTACGAGCAGTACTTC. It yields the protein CAWRIAGGVYEQYF.